Listed here is a single T cell receptor (beta chain). This clonotype appeared a few times. Its cognate antigen has yet to be identified. No base qualities exist here, and no much larger clone lies one base off it. The CDR3 covers 15 residues, taking in both the cysteine and the phenylalanine. Only the CDR3 portion is preserved as DNA: 45 bases, with reading frame beginning at the first base. Taken from the germline V gene, the CDR1 and CDR2 loops are LGHNA and YSLEER. V is clipped by 1 base and J by 6 bases, and the sequence between their germline boundaries is 12 bases long. This record comes from a study of patients and donors after allogeneic stem cell transplantation (dated by TCRdb to the early 2020s). Receptor libraries were prepared by RT-PCR. Sequencing relied on a NextSeq 550. Through fastp at Q25 and MiXCR, TCRdb rebuilt clones from the public reads, retaining in-frame beta chains. Rows with one shared CDR3 protein collapse into an entry with the most common genes and DNA. The sample table lists hundreds of thousands of distinct CDR3 sequences, around two fifths of them with a count of one. Of the sample, around 10% falls within the top ten clones.

The sequenced sample was blood, either unsorted or a sorted T cell fraction (not recorded which). This chain is built from TRBV4-3 and TRBJ1-4; TRBD1 is perhaps the D gene, given 5 matching bases. This clonotype was sampled from a human donor who was either an allogeneic HSCT recipient or a stem cell or donor lymphocyte infusion donor (not recorded which). It is not recorded whose cells these are; they may come from a transplant donor. DNA sequence: TGCGCCAGCAGCCAAGGAGGGGACGTAGATGAAAAACTGTTTTTT. Translated, this gives CASSQGGDVDEKLFF.